The 21 T cell receptor beta chains presented below share a single source sample, sequenced in a study of quantifying T cell responses using KT2 cells. Overall study: Reverse transcription used primers in the TCR alpha and beta constant regions.

Each cDNA got a UMI-containing oligo ligated at its 3' end. First-round PCR used 3 to 4 cycles and beta primers RC1.1 and RC1.2 covering TRBC1 and TRBC2. TCRdb ran MiXCR on the UMI-ligation and nested PCR reads and lists one entry per CDR3 protein. The sample contains 39,000 or so distinct CDR3 sequences, approximately 17% of which appear only once. Material: PBMCs spiked with cells of the T cell clone KT2. The origin of the receptors is a human donor.

V usage is TRBV12-3 or TRBV12-4 and J usage is TRBJ2-1; either TRBD1 or TRBD2 may supply D (5 bases each). The CDR3 loop spans 16 amino acids. The ends were cut back, 3 bases at V and 8 bases at J, with 20 bases in the middle. The CDR3 region has the DNA TGTGCCAGCAGTTTCCGGGGCCGCCGAGGGTCGTATGAGCAGTTCTTC. Residues: CASSFRGRRGSYEQFF.

This clonotype was detected many times. This chain connects TRBV11-2 to TRBJ2-5; 10 bases map to TRBD2. Germline assignment: CDR1 SGHAT and CDR2 FQNNGV. There are 16 residues in the CDR3. Trimming took 0 bases from V and 4 from J; bases not matched to a gene: 5. CDR3 sequence: CASSLDSSSGRETQYF. The CDR3 bases are TGTGCCAGCAGCTTAGATTCGTCTAGCGGGAGAGAGACCCAGTACTTC.

This clonotype was seen more than once but under ten times. The chain is built from TRBV10-1 and TRBJ2-1; D ambiguous. Trimming removed 0 bases from V and 15 bases from J, with 15 bases in between. The length of the CDR3 is 13 residues. Germline CDR1 reads WNHNN; CDR2 reads SYGVQD (reference sequence). The CDR3 region is CASSESGSPIGFF. DNA for the CDR3: TGCGCCAGCAGTGAGTCGGGGTCGCCTATCGGGTTCTTC.

This chain links TRBV20-1 with TRBJ2-3; D is unclear. Trimming took 2 bases from V and 2 from J, leaving 14 bases between them. The CDR3 is 15 residues long. Germline V gives CDR1 DFQATT, CDR2 SNEGSKA (reference sequence). This CDR3 reads CSARRTQLPTDTQYF. The CDR3 DNA follows: TGCAGTGCTAGAAGGACCCAACTCCCCACAGATACGCAGTATTTT.

Within the sample, this clonotype is medium-sized. This chain uses TRBV7-2 with TRBJ1-2; no definite D call. The CDR3 runs to 14 residues. The germline V gene encodes CDR1 SGHTA and CDR2 FQGNSA. V gave up 2 bases and J gave up 7 bases, with 14 bases separating them. CDR3: CASSLRAQSSGYTF. The CDR3 nucleotides are TGTGCCAGCAGCTTAAGGGCACAATCCAGTGGCTACACCTTC.

CDR3 nucleotide sequence: TGTGCCAGCAGCTGGACAGGGGTTGGCAATGAGCAGTTCTTC. It codes for CASSWTGVGNEQFF. The chain joins TRBV11-2 to TRBJ2-1; 9 bases match TRBD1. With 4 bases clipped from V and 6 bases from J, the junction kept 4 bases outside the gene matches. The length of the CDR3 is 14 residues. Per the germline V gene, CDR1 is SGHAT and CDR2 is FQNNGV. Full variable domain (outside the CDR3, taken from reference TRBV11-2 and TRBJ2-1): EAGVAQSPRYKIIEKRQSVAFWCNPISGHATLYWYQQILGQGPKLLIQFQNNGVVDDSQLPKDRFSAERLKGVDSTLKIQPAKLEDSAVYLCASSWTGVGNEQFFGPGTRLTVL.

This clonotype was detected many times. J is TRBJ2-7 and V is TRBV7-9; TRBD1 agrees at 8 bases. This CDR3 has 17 amino acids. Germline lookup yields CDR1 SEHNR and CDR2 FQNEAQ (reference sequence). The V segment lost 5 bases and the J segment 5 bases; nucleotides outside the gene matches: 17. The CDR3 sequence: CASSHTSAGGWGDEQYF. CDR3 in DNA: TGTGCCAGCAGCCACACATCGGCAGGGGGCTGGGGTGACGAGCAGTACTTC.

The chain links TRBV5-6 to TRBJ2-1; D unclear. This CDR3 contains 13 residues. Germline CDR1 is SGHDT and CDR2 is YYEEEE. V was cut by 4 bases and J by 3 bases, with 8 bases left in between. CDR3 bases: TGTGCCAGCAGCCGGATTGACTACAATGAGCAGTTCTTC. This translates into CASSRIDYNEQFF.

CDR3 residues: CASSPRGPQPQHF. The CDR3 nucleotides are TGCGCCAGCAGCCCCCGAGGGCCCCAGCCCCAGCATTTT. The V call is TRBV4-1, the J call TRBJ1-5; D remains ambiguous. The CDR3 has 13 amino acids. Per germline, CDR1 MGHRA and CDR2 YSYEKL. The V end lost 4 bases, the J end lost 7 bases, and 11 bases lay between the germline ends.

This clonotype was detected many times. This chain uses TRBV6-6 with TRBJ2-7, with D perhaps TRBD2 (5 bases). Germline CDR1 reads MNHNY; CDR2 reads SVGAGI (reference sequence). Between the trimmed V and J ends, which lost 5 bases and 3 bases, there was a span of 14 bases. This CDR3 has 14 amino acids. CDR3 amino acids: CASSATIRDYEQYF. The CDR3 DNA reads as TGTGCCAGCAGTGCTACGATCCGGGACTACGAGCAGTACTTC.

This clonotype was seen a handful of times. The chain couples TRBV18 to TRBJ1-6, with D unresolved. Trimming took 5 bases from V and 6 from J, leaving 5 bases between them. CDR1 and CDR2 from the germline V gene are KGHSH and LQKENI. The CDR3 is made up of 12 amino acids. CDR3 sequence: CASSGLNSPLHF. The CDR3 DNA reads as TGTGCCAGCTCAGGGCTTAATTCACCCCTCCACTTT.

The sample holds a few counts of this clonotype. The chain couples TRBV6-6 to TRBJ1-4; unclear D gene. In germline, CDR1 is MNHNY, CDR2 SVGAGI (reference sequence). V lost 0 bases, J lost 5 bases, and 10 bases lay in between. The CDR3 extends over 15 amino acids. CDR3 sequence: CASSYSRGGNEKLFF. The CDR3 DNA sequence: TGTGCCAGCAGTTACTCGAGAGGTGGCAATGAAAAACTGTTTTTT.

The chain employs TRBV7-8 and TRBJ2-7; D remains ambiguous. V was pared by 2 bases and J by 4 bases, with 12 bases between. Germline V CDR1 and CDR2: SGHVS, FQNEAQ. The length of the CDR3 is 14 residues. CDR3 in DNA: TGTGCCAGCAGCTTAAGGATAGGGCCTTACGAGCAGTACTTC. As protein: CASSLRIGPYEQYF.

V gene TRBV6-6 combines with J gene TRBJ2-3; the match to TRBD1 covers 10 bases. The CDR3 sequence is 14 residues long. Unmatched junction bases numbered 7, after V lost 8 bases and J lost 5 bases. Germline V gives CDR1 MNHNY, CDR2 SVGAGI (reference sequence). The CDR3 region is CASCPGQGIDTQYF. CDR3 DNA sequence: TGTGCCAGCTGCCCGGGACAGGGGATAGATACGCAGTATTTT.

The rearrangement joins TRBV12-3 or TRBV12-4 to TRBJ1-2, with D tentatively TRBD1 (6 bases). The CDR3 runs 15 residues. V gave up 7 bases and J gave up 7 bases, with 22 bases separating them. CDR3 protein: CASTTQQGRGLGYTF. Here the CDR3 DNA reads TGTGCCAGCACCACTCAACAGGGAAGGGGCCTTGGCTACACCTTC.

This clonotype was counted a few times. The genes are TRBV9 and TRBJ2-1, with D hard to call. Germline values: CDR1 SGDLS, CDR2 YYNGEE. Trimming took off 0 bases at V and 1 base at J, with 5 bases between the two ends. The CDR3 is 14 residues long. For the CDR3, the DNA is TGTGCCAGCAGCGTAGGGCTTTCCTACAATGAGCAGTTCTTC. The encoded protein is CASSVGLSYNEQFF.

The sample holds a few counts of this clonotype. The rearrangement links TRBV20-1 to TRBJ1-6; D is unresolved. The CDR3 has 15 amino acids. The ends were cut back, 0 bases at V and 7 bases at J, with 13 bases in the middle. CDR1 and CDR2 from the germline V gene are DFQATT and SNEGSKA (reference sequence). CDR3 nucleotides: TGCAGTGCTAGAGATCAAGTCCGAAGCAATTCACCCCTCCACTTT. Its protein is CSARDQVRSNSPLHF.

This clonotype came up a few times. The chain recombines TRBV3-1 with TRBJ1-1; tentatively, D is TRBD1 (5 bases). The CDR3 runs 13 residues. V shed 4 bases and J shed 5 bases, with 11 bases lying between them. Germline-derived CDR1 and CDR2 are LGHDT and YNNKEL (reference sequence). Written as DNA, the CDR3 is TGTGCCAGCAGCCGCTTGGGGGGTACTGAAGCTTTCTTT. Residues: CASSRLGGTEAFF.

The chain is built from TRBV2 and TRBJ1-3; no reliable D call. V was pared by 10 bases and J by 0 bases, with 22 bases between. This CDR3 region has 17 residues. In germline, CDR1 is SNHLY, CDR2 FYNNEI. CDR3 DNA sequence: TGTGCCACCTTACTCGGCGGAGGGCACCGCTCTGGAAACACCATATATTTT. This sequence encodes CATLLGGGHRSGNTIYF.

This clonotype was seen a handful of times. CDR3 amino acids: CASSYAAGSSYNSPLHF. CDR3 DNA: TGTGCCAGCAGTTACGCGGCAGGGAGCTCCTATAATTCACCCCTCCACTTT. The chain recombines TRBV6-5 with TRBJ1-6; a possible D gene is TRBD1 (5 bases). Trimming left V 2 bases short and J 0 bases short, with 11 bases between. The CDR3 is 17 amino acids. CDR1 is MNHEY, CDR2 SVGAGI, per germline.

The table lists this clonotype with many counts. The chain has TRBV11-2 and TRBJ2-1; D is ambiguous. The CDR3 spans 14 residues. Trimming took off 5 bases at V and 4 bases at J, with 12 bases between the two ends. Germline-derived CDR1 and CDR2 are SGHAT and FQNNGV. CDR3 in amino acids: CASSDMDGYNEQFF. The CDR3 DNA is TGTGCCAGCAGCGATATGGACGGTTACAATGAGCAGTTCTTC.